This is a list of T cell receptor beta chains from one sample in a study of immune evolution from preneoplasia to lung adenocarcinoma. Method: immunoSEQ multiplex PCR; TCRdb's copy keeps in-frame clones and lacks some. The sample contains more than 13,000 clones, roughly 80% of which appear only once. Source material: FFPE minimally invasive lung adenocarcinoma tissue. Receptors were obtained from an older person with lung adenocarcinoma. The CDR3 runs from the conserved cysteine through the conserved F or W. A D gene is named only where the DNA matches it firmly. Expanded clones are given a class, and other clones once, few, many or no size at all.

V: TRBV30; J: TRBJ1-5; D: TRBD1; size: few; CDR3: CAWAPTGVQPQHF; DNA: TGTGCCTGGGCTCCGACAGGGGTTCAGCCCCAGCATTTT
V: TRBV28; J: TRBJ2-2; D: TRBD2; size: NA; CDR3: CASSLPGLAESTGELFF; DNA: TGTGCCAGCAGTTTACCGGGACTAGCCGAAAGCACCGGGGAGCTGTTTTTT
V: TRBV7-3; J: TRBJ1-3; D: NA; size: NA; CDR3: CASSLSGQPGNTIYF; DNA: TGTGCCAGCAGCTTAAGCGGGCAACCTGGAAACACCATATATTTT
V: TRBV4-1; J: TRBJ1-1; D: NA; size: NA; CDR3: CASSQTRQAPRAFF; DNA: TGCGCCAGCAGCCAGACCCGACAGGCCCCAAGGGCTTTCTTT
V: TRBV2; J: TRBJ1-4; D: NA; size: NA; CDR3: CASSVMGENEKLFF; DNA: TGTGCCAGCAGTGTTATGGGGGAGAATGAAAAACTGTTTTTT
V: TRBV10-3; J: TRBJ1-1; D: NA; size: NA; CDR3: CAISEVTEAFF; DNA: TGTGCCATCAGTGAGGTCACTGAAGCTTTCTTT
V: TRBV10-2; J: TRBJ2-3; D: NA; size: NA; CDR3: CASSEWGGQNTDTQYF; DNA: TGCGCCAGCAGTGAGTGGGGGGGGCAGAACACAGATACGCAGTATTTT
V: TRBV11-2; J: TRBJ1-1; D: TRBD1; size: NA; CDR3: CASSPIDRGRVAFF; DNA: TGTGCCAGCAGCCCAATAGACAGGGGGCGAGTGGCTTTCTTT
V: TRBV5-5; J: TRBJ2-5; D: NA; size: NA; CDR3: CASSLHWETQYF; DNA: TGTGCCAGCAGCCTACATTGGGAGACCCAGTACTTC
V: TRBV5-1; J: TRBJ2-1; D: NA; size: few; CDR3: CASSLDYTGQFF; DNA: TGCGCCAGCAGCTTGGATTATACTGGGCAGTTCTTC
V: TRBV7-2; J: TRBJ1-2; D: TRBD1; size: NA; CDR3: CASNLTGRYGYTF; DNA: TGTGCCAGCAACTTGACAGGGCGGTATGGCTACACCTTC
V: TRBV4-1; J: TRBJ1-4; D: NA; size: few; CDR3: CASSQVRGNEKLFF; DNA: TGCGCCAGCAGCCAAGTTAGAGGGAATGAAAAACTGTTTTTT
V: TRBV19; J: TRBJ1-1; D: NA; size: NA; CDR3: CASSIDREGNTEAFF; DNA: TGTGCCAGTAGTATAGACCGGGAGGGGAACACTGAAGCTTTCTTT
V: TRBV9; J: TRBJ2-7; D: TRBD2; size: NA; CDR3: CASSVGSSGTYEQYF; DNA: TGTGCCAGCAGCGTAGGATCTAGCGGGACCTACGAGCAGTACTTC
V: TRBV30; J: TRBJ1-2; D: NA; size: NA; CDR3: CAWKKDISSYGYTF; DNA: TGTGCCTGGAAAAAGGATATCTCGAGCTATGGCTACACCTTC
V: TRBV25-1; J: TRBJ2-1; D: TRBD1; size: NA; CDR3: CASSEADRDLLNEQFF; DNA: TGTGCCAGCAGTGAAGCCGACAGGGATCTCTTGAATGAGCAGTTCTTC
V: TRBV6-6; J: TRBJ1-2; D: TRBD1; size: NA; CDR3: CASSSLEDRGRGYTF; DNA: TGTGCCAGCAGTTCTTTGGAGGACAGGGGAAGAGGCTACACCTTC
V: TRBV6-5; J: TRBJ1-3; D: NA; size: NA; CDR3: CASSYSGGGGNTIYF; DNA: TGTGCCAGCAGTTACTCGGGGGGTGGCGGAAACACCATATATTTT
V: TRBV28; J: TRBJ1-6; D: NA; size: few; CDR3: CASHGSLNSPLHF; DNA: TGTGCCAGCCATGGGAGCCTCAATTCACCCCTCCACTTT
V: TRBV30; J: TRBJ2-3; D: NA; size: NA; CDR3: CAWSASTSAQYF; DNA: TGTGCCTGGAGCGCCTCGACTAGTGCGCAGTATTTT
V: TRBV28; J: TRBJ1-5; D: NA; size: NA; CDR3: CASRFEVSGQPQHF; DNA: TGTGCCAGCCGGTTTGAGGTCAGCGGTCAGCCCCAGCATTTT
V: TRBV10-3; J: TRBJ2-7; D: NA; size: NA; CDR3: CAISDRGLGPYEQYF; DNA: TGTGCCATCAGTGATCGTGGGTTAGGACCCTACGAGCAGTACTTC
V: TRBV4-1; J: TRBJ1-5; D: NA; size: medium-sized; CDR3: CASSSTETGWGNQPQHF; DNA: TGCGCCAGCAGCTCGACGGAAACAGGGTGGGGCAATCAGCCCCAGCATTTT
V: TRBV29-1; J: TRBJ1-2; D: NA; size: NA; CDR3: CSVDTTNGYTF; DNA: TGCAGCGTCGATACGACAAATGGCTACACCTTC
V: TRBV5-4; J: TRBJ2-1; D: NA; size: NA; CDR3: CASSLEGPKNEQFF; DNA: TGTGCCAGCAGCTTGGAGGGACCCAAGAATGAGCAGTTCTTC
V: TRBV10-2; J: TRBJ2-4; D: TRBD1; size: few; CDR3: CASSPDRVTKNIQYF; DNA: TGCGCCAGCAGCCCTGACAGGGTTACCAAAAACATTCAGTACTTC
V: TRBV6-1; J: TRBJ2-3; D: TRBD2; size: NA; CDR3: CASSLGLGGDTQYF; DNA: TGTGCCAGCAGTTTGGGACTAGGAGGAGATACGCAGTATTTT
V: TRBV11-2; J: TRBJ1-4; D: NA; size: NA; CDR3: CASSLDRLNEKLFF; DNA: TGTGCCAGCAGCTTAGACAGGCTTAATGAAAAACTGTTTTTT
V: TRBV6-1; J: TRBJ2-1; D: NA; size: NA; CDR3: CASSEASGWEQFF; DNA: TGTGCCAGCAGTGAAGCTTCAGGCTGGGAGCAGTTCTTC
V: TRBV7-6; J: TRBJ2-2; D: TRBD2; size: NA; CDR3: CASSLGGGPANTGELFF; DNA: TGTGCCAGCAGCTTAGGGGGGGGTCCCGCGAACACCGGGGAGCTGTTTTTT
V: TRBV6-6; J: TRBJ1-1; D: NA; size: few; CDR3: CASSSQGNTEAFF; DNA: TGTGCCAGCAGCTCACAGGGGAACACTGAAGCTTTCTTT
V: TRBV6-1; J: TRBJ2-7; D: NA; size: NA; CDR3: CASSPRGHYEQYF; DNA: TGTGCCAGCAGCCCCCGGGGACACTACGAGCAGTACTTC
V: TRBV19; J: TRBJ2-7; D: NA; size: NA; CDR3: CASSRRGDSYEQYF; DNA: TGTGCCAGTAGCCGAAGGGGGGACTCCTACGAGCAGTACTTC
V: TRBV4-1; J: TRBJ2-7; D: NA; size: few; CDR3: CASSHARGPEQYF; DNA: TGCGCCAGCAGCCATGCTAGGGGACCCGAGCAGTACTTC
V: TRBV29-1; J: TRBJ1-1; D: NA; size: NA; CDR3: CSVETTVRMAFF; DNA: TGCAGCGTTGAGACGACGGTACGCATGGCTTTCTTT
V: TRBV7-3; J: TRBJ2-5; D: TRBD2; size: NA; CDR3: CASSPAGGPEETQYF; DNA: TGTGCCAGCAGTCCAGCGGGGGGGCCGGAGGAGACCCAGTACTTC
V: TRBV29-1; J: TRBJ2-3; D: TRBD2; size: NA; CDR3: CSDTGGSTDTQYF; DNA: TGCAGCGACACCGGGGGGAGCACAGATACGCAGTATTTT
V: TRBV7-9; J: TRBJ1-6; D: NA; size: NA; CDR3: CASSIQGSDNSPLHF; DNA: TGTGCCAGCAGCATCCAGGGGTCAGATAATTCACCCCTCCACTTT
V: TRBV29-1; J: TRBJ2-1; D: TRBD2; size: NA; CDR3: CSVQPLAGSINEQFF; DNA: TGCAGCGTGCAACCTCTAGCGGGAAGTATCAATGAGCAGTTCTTC
V: TRBV5-1; J: TRBJ2-7; D: NA; size: NA; CDR3: CASSLDEAREQYF; DNA: TGCGCCAGCAGCTTGGATGAGGCGCGGGAGCAGTACTTC
V: TRBV30; J: TRBJ1-5; D: NA; size: NA; CDR3: CAWSSYSGEGQPQHF; DNA: TGTGCCTGGAGTTCCTACTCCGGGGAGGGTCAGCCCCAGCATTTT
V: TRBV5-8; J: TRBJ2-7; D: NA; size: few; CDR3: CASSFGTHPAYEQYF; DNA: TGTGCCAGCAGCTTCGGGACCCACCCGGCCTACGAGCAGTACTTC
V: TRBV30; J: TRBJ1-1; D: NA; size: NA; CDR3: CAWGEGRRNTEAFF; DNA: TGTGCCTGGGGGGAGGGACGGAGGAACACTGAAGCTTTCTTT
V: TRBV5-4; J: TRBJ1-1; D: TRBD1; size: NA; CDR3: CASSAQGMNTEAFF; DNA: TGTGCCAGCAGCGCACAGGGGATGAACACTGAAGCTTTCTTT
V: TRBV2; J: TRBJ2-2; D: TRBD1; size: NA; CDR3: CASRGQATGELFF; DNA: TGTGCCAGCAGGGGACAGGCCACCGGGGAGCTGTTTTTT